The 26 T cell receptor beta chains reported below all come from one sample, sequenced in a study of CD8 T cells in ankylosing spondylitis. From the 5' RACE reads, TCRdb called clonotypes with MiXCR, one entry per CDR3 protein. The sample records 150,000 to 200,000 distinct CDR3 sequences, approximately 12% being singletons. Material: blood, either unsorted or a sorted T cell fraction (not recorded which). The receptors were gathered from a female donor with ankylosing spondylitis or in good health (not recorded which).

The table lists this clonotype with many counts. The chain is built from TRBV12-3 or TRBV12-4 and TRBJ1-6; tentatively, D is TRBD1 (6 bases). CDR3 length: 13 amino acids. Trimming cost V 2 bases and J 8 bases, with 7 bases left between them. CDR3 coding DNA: TGTGCCAGCAGTTTAAACAGGGATTCACCCCTCCACTTT. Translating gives CASSLNRDSPLHF.

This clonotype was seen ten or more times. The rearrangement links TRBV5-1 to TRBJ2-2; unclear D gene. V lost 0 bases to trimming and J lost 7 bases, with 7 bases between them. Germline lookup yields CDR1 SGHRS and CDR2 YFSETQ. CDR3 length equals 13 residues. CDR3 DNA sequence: TGCGCCAGCAGCTTGGCCGTGGGCGGGGAGCTGTTTTTT. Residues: CASSLAVGGELFF. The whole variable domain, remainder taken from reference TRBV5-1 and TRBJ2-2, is KAGVTQTPRYLIKTRGQQVTLSCSPISGHRSVSWYQQTPGQGLQFLFEYFSETQRNKGNFPGRFSGRQFSNSRSEMNVSTLELGDSALYLCASSLAVGGELFFGEGSRLTVL.

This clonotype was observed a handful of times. This CDR3 is CASSQGLGQVSSYEQYF. CDR3 DNA: TGTGCCAGCAGCCAGGGACTCGGCCAGGTCTCCTCCTACGAGCAGTACTTC. The chain has TRBV7-9 and TRBJ2-7, with TRBD2 as a possible D gene (6 bases). Germline V gene sequence: CDR1 SEHNR, CDR2 FQNEAQ (reference sequence). The CDR3 spans 17 residues. Between the trimmed V and J ends, which lost 5 bases and 0 bases, there was a span of 20 bases.

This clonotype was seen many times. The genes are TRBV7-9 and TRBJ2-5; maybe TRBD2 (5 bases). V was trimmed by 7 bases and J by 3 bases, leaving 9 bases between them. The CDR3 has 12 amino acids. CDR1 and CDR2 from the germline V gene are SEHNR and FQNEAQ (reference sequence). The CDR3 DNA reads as TGTGCCAGCACATCGCGGGAAGAGACCCAGTACTTC. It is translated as CASTSREETQYF. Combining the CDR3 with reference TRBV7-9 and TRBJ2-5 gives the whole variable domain DTGVSQNPRHKITKRGQNVTFRCDPISEHNRLYWYRQTLGQGPEFLTYFQNEAQLEKSRLLSDRFSAERPKGSFSTLEIQRTEQGDSAMYLCASTSREETQYFGPGTRLLVL.

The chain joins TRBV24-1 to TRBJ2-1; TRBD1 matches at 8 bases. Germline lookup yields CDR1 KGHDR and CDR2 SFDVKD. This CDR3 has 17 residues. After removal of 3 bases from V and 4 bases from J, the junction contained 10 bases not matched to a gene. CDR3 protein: CATSDPATGEAYNEQFF. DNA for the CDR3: TGTGCCACCAGTGATCCTGCGACAGGGGAAGCATACAATGAGCAGTTCTTC.

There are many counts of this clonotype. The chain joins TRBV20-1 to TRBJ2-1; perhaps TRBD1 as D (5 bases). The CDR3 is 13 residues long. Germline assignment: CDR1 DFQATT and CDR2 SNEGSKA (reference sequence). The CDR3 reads CSGQGGTYNEQFF. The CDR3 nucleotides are TGCAGCGGACAAGGCGGTACCTACAATGAGCAGTTCTTC.

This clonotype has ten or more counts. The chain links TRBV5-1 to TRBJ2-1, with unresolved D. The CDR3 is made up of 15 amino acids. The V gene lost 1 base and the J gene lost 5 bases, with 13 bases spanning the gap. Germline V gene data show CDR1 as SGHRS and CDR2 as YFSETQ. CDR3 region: CASSLLDPRDNEQFF. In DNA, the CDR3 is TGCGCCAGCAGCTTGCTGGACCCTCGGGACAATGAGCAGTTCTTC.

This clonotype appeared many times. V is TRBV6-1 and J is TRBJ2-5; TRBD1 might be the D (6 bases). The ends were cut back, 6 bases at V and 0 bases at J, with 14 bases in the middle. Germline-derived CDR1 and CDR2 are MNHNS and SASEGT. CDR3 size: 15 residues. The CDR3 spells CASRGAGQNQETQYF. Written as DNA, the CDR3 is TGTGCCAGCAGGGGGGCAGGGCAGAACCAAGAGACCCAGTACTTC.

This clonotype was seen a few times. The CDR3 sequence is CASSWGLAALRRGSYNEQFF. The CDR3 nucleotides read TGCGCCAGCAGCTGGGGACTAGCGGCCCTTCGGAGGGGGTCCTACAATGAGCAGTTCTTC. V gene TRBV5-1 combines with J gene TRBJ2-1, with TRBD2 matching over 11 bases. J was trimmed by 1 base and V by 3 bases; bases with no gene match: 15. Germline CDR1 reads SGHRS; CDR2 reads YFSETQ. The CDR3 has 20 residues.

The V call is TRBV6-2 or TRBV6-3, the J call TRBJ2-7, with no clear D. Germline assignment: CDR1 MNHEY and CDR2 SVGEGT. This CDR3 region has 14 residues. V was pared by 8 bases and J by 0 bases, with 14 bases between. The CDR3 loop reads CASSRLLSSYEQYF. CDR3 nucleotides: TGTGCCAGCTCCCGGCTCTTAAGCTCCTACGAGCAGTACTTC.

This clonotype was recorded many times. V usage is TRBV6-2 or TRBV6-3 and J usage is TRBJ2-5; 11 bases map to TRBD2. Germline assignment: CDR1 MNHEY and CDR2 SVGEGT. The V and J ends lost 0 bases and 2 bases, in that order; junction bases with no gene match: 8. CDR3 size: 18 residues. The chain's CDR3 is CASSYSTSTSGIQETQYF. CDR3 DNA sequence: TGTGCCAGCAGTTACTCCACTTCGACTAGCGGGATACAAGAGACCCAGTACTTC.

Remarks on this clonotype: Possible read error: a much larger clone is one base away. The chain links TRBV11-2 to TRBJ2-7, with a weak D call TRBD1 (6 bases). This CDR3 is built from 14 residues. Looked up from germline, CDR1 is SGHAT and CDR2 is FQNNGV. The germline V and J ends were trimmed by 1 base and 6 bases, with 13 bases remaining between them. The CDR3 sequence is CASSLAEGVSEQYF. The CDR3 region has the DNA TGTGCCAGCAGCTTAGCTGAGGGGGTCTCCGAGCAGTACTTC. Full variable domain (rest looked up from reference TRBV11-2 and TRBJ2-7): EAGVAQSPRYKIIEKRQSVAFWCNPISGHATLYWYQQILGQGPKLLIQFQNNGVVDDSQLPKDRFSAERLKGVDSTLKIQPAKLEDSAVYLCASSLAEGVSEQYFGPGTRLTVT.

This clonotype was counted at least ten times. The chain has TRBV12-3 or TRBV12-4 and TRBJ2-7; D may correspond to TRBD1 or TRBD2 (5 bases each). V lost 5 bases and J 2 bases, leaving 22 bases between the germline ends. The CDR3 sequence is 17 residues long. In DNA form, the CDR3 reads TGTGCCAGCAGTCCCCCCCCGGGGCCGACTGGCGCCTACGAGCAGTACTTC. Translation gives CASSPPPGPTGAYEQYF.

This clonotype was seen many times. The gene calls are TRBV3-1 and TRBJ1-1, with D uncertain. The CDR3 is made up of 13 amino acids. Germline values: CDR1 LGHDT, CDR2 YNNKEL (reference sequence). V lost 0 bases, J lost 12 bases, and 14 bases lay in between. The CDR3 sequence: CASSQDWVGVTFF. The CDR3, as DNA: TGTGCCAGCAGCCAAGATTGGGTAGGAGTTACTTTCTTT. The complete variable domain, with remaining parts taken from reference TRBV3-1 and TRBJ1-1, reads DTAVSQTPKYLVTQMGNDKSIKCEQNLGHDTMYWYKQDSKKFLKIMFSYNNKELIINETVPNRFSPKSPDKAHLNLHINSLELGDSAVYFCASSQDWVGVTFFGQGTRLTVV.

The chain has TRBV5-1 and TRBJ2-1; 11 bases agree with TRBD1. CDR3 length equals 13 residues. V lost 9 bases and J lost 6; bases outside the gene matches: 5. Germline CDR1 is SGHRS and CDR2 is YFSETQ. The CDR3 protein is CATRDRGCNEQFF. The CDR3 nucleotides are TGCGCCACCAGGGACAGGGGGTGCAATGAGCAGTTCTTC.

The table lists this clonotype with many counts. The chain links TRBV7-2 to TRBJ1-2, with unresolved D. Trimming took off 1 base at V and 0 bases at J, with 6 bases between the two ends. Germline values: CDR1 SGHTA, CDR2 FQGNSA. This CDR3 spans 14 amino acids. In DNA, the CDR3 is TGTGCCAGCAGCTTAGGAGGATCTAACTATGGCTACACCTTC. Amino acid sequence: CASSLGGSNYGYTF.

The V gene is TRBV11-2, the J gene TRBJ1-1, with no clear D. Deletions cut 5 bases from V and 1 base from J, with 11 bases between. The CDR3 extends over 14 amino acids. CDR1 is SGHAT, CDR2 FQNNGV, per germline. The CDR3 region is CASSAWAGNTEAFF. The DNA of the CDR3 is TGTGCCAGCAGCGCCTGGGCCGGGAACACTGAAGCTTTCTTT.

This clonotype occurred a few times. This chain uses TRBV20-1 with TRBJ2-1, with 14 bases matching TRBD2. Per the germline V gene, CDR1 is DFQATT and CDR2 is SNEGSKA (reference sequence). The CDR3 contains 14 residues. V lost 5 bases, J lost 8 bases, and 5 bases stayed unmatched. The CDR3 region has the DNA TGCAGTGCTCTGACTAGCGGGAGGGCCGATGAGCAGTTCTTC. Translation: CSALTSGRADEQFF.

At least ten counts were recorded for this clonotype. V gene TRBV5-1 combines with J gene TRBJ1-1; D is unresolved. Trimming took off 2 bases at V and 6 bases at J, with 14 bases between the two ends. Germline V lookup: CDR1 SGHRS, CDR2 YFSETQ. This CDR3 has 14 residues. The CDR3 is CASSLSAGGSEAFF. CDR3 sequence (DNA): TGCGCCAGCAGCTTATCGGCAGGTGGTTCTGAAGCTTTCTTT.

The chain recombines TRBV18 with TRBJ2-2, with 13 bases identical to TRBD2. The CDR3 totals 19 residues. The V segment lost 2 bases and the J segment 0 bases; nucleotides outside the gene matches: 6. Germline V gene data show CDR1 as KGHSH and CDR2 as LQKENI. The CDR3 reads CASSPNQLAGGANTGELFF. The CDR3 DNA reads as TGTGCCAGCTCACCAAATCAACTAGCGGGAGGGGCGAACACCGGGGAGCTGTTTTTT.

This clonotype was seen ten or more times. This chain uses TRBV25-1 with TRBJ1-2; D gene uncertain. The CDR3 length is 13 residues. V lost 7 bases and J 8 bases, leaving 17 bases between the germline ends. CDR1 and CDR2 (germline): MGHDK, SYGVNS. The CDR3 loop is CASTDGPFWGYTF. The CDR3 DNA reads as TGTGCCAGCACCGACGGGCCTTTTTGGGGCTACACCTTC.

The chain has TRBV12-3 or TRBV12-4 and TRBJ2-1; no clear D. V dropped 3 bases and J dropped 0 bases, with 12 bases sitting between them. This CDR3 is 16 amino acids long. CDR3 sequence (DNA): TGTGCCAGCAGTTTTCCCGGGCCTTACTCCTACAATGAGCAGTTCTTC. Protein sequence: CASSFPGPYSYNEQFF.

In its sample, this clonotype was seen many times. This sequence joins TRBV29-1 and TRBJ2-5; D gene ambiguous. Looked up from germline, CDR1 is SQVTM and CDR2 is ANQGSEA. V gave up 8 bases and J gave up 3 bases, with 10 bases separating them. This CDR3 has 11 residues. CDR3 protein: CSLTGEETQYF. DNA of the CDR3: TGCAGCTTGACTGGTGAAGAGACCCAGTACTTC.

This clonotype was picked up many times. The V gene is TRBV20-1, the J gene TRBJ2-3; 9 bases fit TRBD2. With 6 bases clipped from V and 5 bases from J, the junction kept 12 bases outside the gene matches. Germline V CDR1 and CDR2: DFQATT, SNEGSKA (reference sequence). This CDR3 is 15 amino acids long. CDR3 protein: CSAPSPSGILDTQYF. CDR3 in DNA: TGCAGTGCGCCCTCCCCTAGCGGGATACTAGATACGCAGTATTTT.

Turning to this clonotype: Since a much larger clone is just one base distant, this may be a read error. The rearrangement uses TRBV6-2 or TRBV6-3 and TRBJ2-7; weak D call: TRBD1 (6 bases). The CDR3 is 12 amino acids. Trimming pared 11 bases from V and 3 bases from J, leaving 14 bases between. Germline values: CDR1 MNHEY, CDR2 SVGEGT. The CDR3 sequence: CAGLGQNYEQYF. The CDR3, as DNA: TGTGCCGGCTTGGGACAAAACTACGAGCAGTACTTC.

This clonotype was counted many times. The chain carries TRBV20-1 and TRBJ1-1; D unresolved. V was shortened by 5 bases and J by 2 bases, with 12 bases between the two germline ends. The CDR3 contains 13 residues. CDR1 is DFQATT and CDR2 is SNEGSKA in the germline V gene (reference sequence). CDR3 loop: CSAFNTGNTEAFF. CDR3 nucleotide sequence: TGCAGTGCTTTCAACACGGGCAACACTGAAGCTTTCTTT.